The 25 T cell receptor beta chains listed next were all sequenced from one sample in a study of identical twins (dated by TCRdb to 2016 to 2018). Library creation used 5' RACE. This sample was sequenced with an Illumina HiSeq 2000. TCRdb applied fastp at Q25 and MiXCR to the public reads, then kept only in-frame beta chains. Each entry is one CDR3 protein sequence, shown with its most common DNA and genes. This sample is represented by hundreds of thousands of distinct CDR3 sequences; roughly 18% of them were singletons. The ten top clones hold around 13% of the sample. The same sample was also studied in work on T cells expressing NK-cell markers.

Input material: PBMCs. The receptors come from a woman in her late teens or twenties in good health.

This chain connects TRBV29-1 to TRBJ2-1; D may be TRBD1 (5 bases). The CDR3 is 11 residues long. Germline V gene sequence: CDR1 SQVTM, CDR2 ANQGSEA. V gave up 6 bases and J gave up 15 bases, with 18 bases separating them. The CDR3 coding sequence is TGCAGCGTCGACTTGGGGCGAAGGCCGTTCTTC. Its translation is CSVDLGRRPFF.

The rearrangement joins TRBV2 to TRBJ2-7; D ambiguous. The CDR3 extends over 13 amino acids. In germline, CDR1 is SNHLY, CDR2 FYNNEI. Trimming removed 7 bases from V and 3 bases from J, with 13 bases in between. CDR3 sequence reads: CASMTSAHYEQYF. The CDR3 DNA is TGTGCCAGCATGACCAGCGCCCACTACGAGCAGTACTTC.

This sequence joins TRBV7-8 and TRBJ2-1; perhaps TRBD2 as D (6 bases). Trimming took off 2 bases at V and 1 base at J, with 9 bases between the two ends. Germline V gene sequence: CDR1 SGHVS, CDR2 FQNEAQ. The CDR3 extends over 15 amino acids. DNA for the CDR3: TGTGCCAGCAGCTTAATGAGCGGGTCCTACAATGAGCAGTTCTTC. It encodes CASSLMSGSYNEQFF.

In the case of this clonotype: A much bigger clone sits one base away, suggesting this may be a read error. The chain uses TRBV5-1 and TRBJ2-1, with 10 bases that match TRBD2. The CDR3 consists of 16 residues. Germline V gene sequence: CDR1 SGHRS, CDR2 YFSETQ. DNA for the CDR3: TGCGACAGCAGCTTGGTACTAGCGGGGAGCTACAATGAGCAGTTCTTC. Residues: CDSSLVLAGSYNEQFF.

The table lists this clonotype with a few counts. The rearrangement joins TRBV7-2 to TRBJ2-7; D is undetermined. V dropped 3 bases and J dropped 3 bases, with 9 bases sitting between them. The CDR3 is made up of 13 amino acids. Germline loops: CDR1 SGHTA, CDR2 FQGNSA. CDR3 bases: TGTGCCAGCAGCTTGCATCAAGGCTACGAGCAGTACTTC. This translates into CASSLHQGYEQYF.

This clonotype was observed a handful of times. The chain links TRBV3-1 to TRBJ2-7; no firm D call. Germline CDR1 is LGHDT and CDR2 is YNNKEL (reference sequence). Trimming removed 0 bases at V and 3 bases at J, with 6 bases between. The CDR3 covers 13 residues. CDR3 nucleotides: TGTGCCAGCAGCCAAGACCCACACTACGAGCAGTACTTC. Encoded protein: CASSQDPHYEQYF.

The V call is TRBV20-1, the J call TRBJ2-5, with 7 bases identical to TRBD1. Germline V CDR1 and CDR2: DFQATT, SNEGSKA (reference sequence). This CDR3 is built from 13 residues. With V trimmed by 6 bases and J by 5 bases, 9 bases remained unmatched. The CDR3 reads CSAHKTGLETQYF. The CDR3 coding sequence is TGCAGTGCACACAAGACAGGGCTCGAGACCCAGTACTTC.

This clonotype was seen more than once but under ten times. The chain has TRBV29-1 and TRBJ2-2, with D maybe TRBD1 (6 bases). Trimming removed 4 bases at V and 0 bases at J, with 12 bases between. The CDR3 sequence is 15 residues long. Per the germline V gene, CDR1 is SQVTM and CDR2 is ANQGSEA. CDR3 DNA sequence: TGCAGCGTTGGAAAGGACAGAACGAACACCGGGGAGCTGTTTTTT. Translating it yields CSVGKDRTNTGELFF.

The CDR3 region has the DNA TGTGCCAGCAGCTTTCTTGGTAGCTCCTACAATGAGCAGTTCTTC. It specifies CASSFLGSSYNEQFF. This chain connects TRBV11-2 to TRBJ2-1; unclear D gene. The V end lost 3 bases, the J end lost 0 bases, and 9 bases lay between the germline ends. The CDR3 is made up of 15 amino acids. Germline V CDR1 and CDR2: SGHAT, FQNNGV.

This clonotype was observed a handful of times. This chain joins TRBV4-1 and TRBJ2-5; the D is unclear. CDR3 length equals 15 residues. CDR1 and CDR2 from the germline V gene are MGHRA and YSYEKL. V was pared by 0 bases and J by 5 bases, with 13 bases between. The CDR3, as DNA: TGCGCCAGCAGCCAAGATTCCCCCGCCTGGGAGACCCAGTACTTC. Protein product: CASSQDSPAWETQYF.

This clonotype has only a few counts. The V call is TRBV29-1, the J call TRBJ2-1; D may be TRBD2 (6 bases). Germline V lookup: CDR1 SQVTM, CDR2 ANQGSEA. The CDR3 is 13 amino acids. Trimming took off 8 bases at V and 6 bases at J, with 17 bases between the two ends. CDR3 DNA: TGCAGCTCCCAATACAATAGCGGCAATGAGCAGTTCTTC. Its translation: CSSQYNSGNEQFF.

The rearrangement links TRBV7-3 to TRBJ2-1; D call uncertain. Trimming left V 1 base short and J 4 bases short, with 5 bases between. CDR1 is SGHTA, CDR2 FQGTGA, per germline. The CDR3 runs 13 residues. The CDR3 sequence is CASSLMWYNEQFF. The CDR3 region has the DNA TGTGCCAGCAGCTTAATGTGGTACAATGAGCAGTTCTTC.

The table lists this clonotype with a few counts. This sequence joins TRBV9 and TRBJ2-7; 8 bases are shared with TRBD2. Germline assignment: CDR1 SGDLS and CDR2 YYNGEE. V was pared by 0 bases and J by 6 bases, with 2 bases of the junction left unmatched. This CDR3 spans 13 amino acids. This chain's CDR3 is CASSVAAGGEQYF. CDR3 bases: TGTGCCAGCAGCGTAGCTGCGGGAGGCGAGCAGTACTTC.

This clonotype was seen a handful of times. This chain uses TRBV6-5 with TRBJ2-7; D is uncertain. With 6 bases removed from V and 6 bases from J, the gap between germline ends came to 9 bases. The CDR3 is 11 residues long. Germline V CDR1 and CDR2: MNHEY, SVGAGI. The CDR3 nucleotides read TGTGCCAGCAGACGACTGGCCGAGCAGTACTTC. Translating gives CASRRLAEQYF.

The rearrangement uses TRBV7-9 and TRBJ1-1; unclear D gene. V lost 6 bases to trimming and J lost 0 bases, with 8 bases between them. The CDR3 covers 13 residues. Germline assignment: CDR1 SEHNR and CDR2 FQNEAQ (reference sequence). CDR3 sequence reads: CASRILMNTEAFF. DNA of the CDR3: TGTGCCAGCAGAATCCTTATGAACACTGAAGCTTTCTTT.

This clonotype was observed a few times. The rearrangement links TRBV12-3 or TRBV12-4 to TRBJ1-4; tentatively, D is TRBD1 (5 bases). V was pared by 6 bases and J by 7 bases, with 18 bases between. This CDR3 comprises 15 residues. This chain's CDR3 is CASSTQGVWGEKLFF. The CDR3 DNA is TGTGCCAGCAGCACCCAAGGGGTGTGGGGTGAAAAACTGTTTTTT.

The chain couples TRBV20-1 to TRBJ1-1; TRBD1 aligns across 9 bases. V was clipped by 0 bases and J by 10 bases; unmatched bases: 6. The CDR3 contains 13 residues. The V gene's germline CDR1 is DFQATT and CDR2 SNEGSKA (reference sequence). In nucleotides, the CDR3 is TGCAGTGCTAGAGATTTGGGACAGGGTCGAGCTTTCTTT. As protein: CSARDLGQGRAFF.

This clonotype occurred many times. V is TRBV14 and J is TRBJ2-6; D is uncertain. V lost 3 bases and J 1 base, leaving 1 base between the germline ends. Germline values: CDR1 SGHDN, CDR2 FVKESK. The CDR3 length is 13 residues. The DNA for the CDR3 is TGTGCCAGCAGCCAGTCTGGGGCCAACGTCCTGACTTTC. Translation gives CASSQSGANVLTF.

This clonotype has just a few counts. V gene TRBV7-9 combines with J gene TRBJ2-1; TRBD2 matches at 13 bases. The CDR3 has 15 residues. The junction had 4 bases not matched to a gene; V was cut back by 6 bases and J by 5 bases. The germline gives CDR1 SEHNR, CDR2 FQNEAQ (reference sequence). The CDR3 sequence: CASRHGLAGDNEQFF. CDR3 DNA: TGTGCCAGCAGACACGGACTAGCGGGGGACAATGAGCAGTTCTTC. Full variable domain (outside the CDR3, taken from reference TRBV7-9 and TRBJ2-1): DTGVSQNPRHKITKRGQNVTFRCDPISEHNRLYWYRQTLGQGPEFLTYFQNEAQLEKSRLLSDRFSAERPKGSFSTLEIQRTEQGDSAMYLCASRHGLAGDNEQFFGPGTRLTVL.

The chain uses TRBV10-2 and TRBJ2-3, with 7 bases lining up with TRBD2. The CDR3 extends over 16 amino acids. CDR1 and CDR2 from the germline V gene are WSHSY and SAAADI. The trim removed 3 bases at V and 5 bases at J, leaving 11 bases unmatched. CDR3 sequence: CASSEPSGETGDTQYF. The CDR3 DNA follows: TGCGCCAGCAGTGAACCGAGCGGGGAAACGGGAGATACGCAGTATTTT.

The rearrangement uses TRBV20-1 and TRBJ2-7; no clear D. The CDR3 length is 14 residues. Germline V gene sequence: CDR1 DFQATT, CDR2 SNEGSKA (reference sequence). The germline V and J ends were trimmed by 3 bases and 2 bases, with 14 bases remaining between them. CDR3 coding DNA: TGCAGTGCTAGTGCTCTTGGGCAGACCTACGAGCAGTACTTC. Protein: CSASALGQTYEQYF.

This rearrangement joins TRBV7-9 to TRBJ2-1, with TRBD2 matching 7 bases. Per germline, CDR1 SEHNR and CDR2 FQNEAQ (reference sequence). This CDR3 comprises 16 residues. Trimming cost V 5 bases and J 3 bases; bases outside gene matches: 10. This CDR3 is CASSRPASGDYNEQFF. CDR3 DNA: TGTGCCAGCAGCCGGCCCGCCAGCGGGGACTACAATGAGCAGTTCTTC.

This chain joins TRBV5-1 and TRBJ2-1; weak D call: TRBD2 (6 bases). V lost 4 bases and J 2 bases, leaving 13 bases between the germline ends. Per the germline V gene, CDR1 is SGHRS and CDR2 is YFSETQ. The CDR3 contains 15 residues. CDR3 sequence reads: CASSPAGSPYNEQFF. In DNA, the CDR3 is TGCGCCAGCAGCCCCGCCGGGAGTCCCTACAATGAGCAGTTCTTC. Using reference TRBV5-1 and TRBJ2-1 for the parts outside the CDR3, the full variable domain is KAGVTQTPRYLIKTRGQQVTLSCSPISGHRSVSWYQQTPGQGLQFLFEYFSETQRNKGNFPGRFSGRQFSNSRSEMNVSTLELGDSALYLCASSPAGSPYNEQFFGPGTRLTVL.

A few counts support this clonotype. The chain links TRBV20-1 to TRBJ2-1; D may be TRBD1 (6 bases). Trimming removed 7 bases from V and 2 bases from J, with 15 bases in between. This CDR3 region has 14 residues. Germline CDR1 DFQATT, CDR2 SNEGSKA (reference sequence). The CDR3 DNA is TGCAGTGTCCCCACGGCAGGGGCCTACAATGAGCAGTTCTTC. It encodes CSVPTAGAYNEQFF.

The chain recombines TRBV5-6 with TRBJ1-5, with TRBD1 as a possible D gene (5 bases). Germline V gives CDR1 SGHDT, CDR2 YYEEEE. Trimming left V 0 bases short and J 9 bases short, with 13 bases between. This CDR3 spans 14 amino acids. Written as DNA, the CDR3 is TGTGCCAGCAGCTTGGAGGGGCGGGTTCGGCCCCAGCATTTT. Translated: CASSLEGRVRPQHF. The full variable domain, completed using reference TRBV5-6 and TRBJ1-5, is DAGVTQSPTHLIKTRGQQVTLRCSPKSGHDTVSWYQQALGQGPQFIFQYYEEEERQRGNFPDRFSGHQFPNYSSELNVNALLLGDSALYLCASSLEGRVRPQHFGDGTRLSIL.